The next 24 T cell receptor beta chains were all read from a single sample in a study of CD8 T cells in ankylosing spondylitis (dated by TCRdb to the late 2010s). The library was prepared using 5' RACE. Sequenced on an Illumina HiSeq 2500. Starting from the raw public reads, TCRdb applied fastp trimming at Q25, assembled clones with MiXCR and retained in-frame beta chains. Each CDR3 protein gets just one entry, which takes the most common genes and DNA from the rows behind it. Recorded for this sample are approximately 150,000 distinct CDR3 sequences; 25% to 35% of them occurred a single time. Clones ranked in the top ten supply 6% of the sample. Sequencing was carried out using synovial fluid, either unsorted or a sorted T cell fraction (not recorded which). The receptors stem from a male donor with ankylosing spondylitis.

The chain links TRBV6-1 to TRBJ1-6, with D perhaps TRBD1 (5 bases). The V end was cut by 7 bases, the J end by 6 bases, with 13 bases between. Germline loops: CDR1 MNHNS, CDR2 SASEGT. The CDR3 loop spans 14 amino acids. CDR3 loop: CASNLAGGNSPLHF. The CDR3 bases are TGTGCCAGCAATCTCGCCGGGGGTAATTCACCCCTCCACTTT.

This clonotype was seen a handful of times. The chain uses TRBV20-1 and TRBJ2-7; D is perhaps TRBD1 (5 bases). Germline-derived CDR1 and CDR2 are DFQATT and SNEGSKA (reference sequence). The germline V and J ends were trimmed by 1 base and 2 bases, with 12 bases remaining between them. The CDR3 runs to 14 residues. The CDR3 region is CSARAPQGTYEQYF. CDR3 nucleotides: TGCAGTGCTAGAGCCCCGCAGGGAACCTACGAGCAGTACTTC.

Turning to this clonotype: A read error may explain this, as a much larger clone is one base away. The chain's CDR3 is CASSLWGQPQHF. In DNA form, the CDR3 reads TGTGCCAGCAGTTTATGGGGTCAGCCCCAGCATTTT. The gene calls are TRBV12-3 or TRBV12-4 and TRBJ1-5; D is unresolved. The CDR3 sequence is 12 residues long. V dropped 2 bases and J dropped 6 bases, with 5 bases sitting between them.

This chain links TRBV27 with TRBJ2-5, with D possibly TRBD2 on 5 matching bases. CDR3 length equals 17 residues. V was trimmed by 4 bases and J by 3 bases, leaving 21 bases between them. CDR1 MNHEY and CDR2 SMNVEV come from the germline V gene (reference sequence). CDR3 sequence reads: CASSSLGRTDGKETQYF. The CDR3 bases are TGTGCCAGCAGTTCCCTCGGACGGACGGACGGGAAAGAGACCCAGTACTTC.

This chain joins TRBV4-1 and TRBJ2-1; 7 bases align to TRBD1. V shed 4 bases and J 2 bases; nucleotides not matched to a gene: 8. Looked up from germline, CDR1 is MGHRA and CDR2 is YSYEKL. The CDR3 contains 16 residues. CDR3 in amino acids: CASSPTGLVTYNEQFF. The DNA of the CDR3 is TGCGCCAGCAGCCCGACAGGGCTAGTGACCTACAATGAGCAGTTCTTC.

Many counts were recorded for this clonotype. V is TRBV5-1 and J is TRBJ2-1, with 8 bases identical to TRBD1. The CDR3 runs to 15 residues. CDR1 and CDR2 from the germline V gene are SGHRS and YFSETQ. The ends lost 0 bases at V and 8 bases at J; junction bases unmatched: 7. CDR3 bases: TGCGCCAGCAGCTTGGGCGGACAGGGAGGCTATGAGCAGTTCTTC. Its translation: CASSLGGQGGYEQFF.

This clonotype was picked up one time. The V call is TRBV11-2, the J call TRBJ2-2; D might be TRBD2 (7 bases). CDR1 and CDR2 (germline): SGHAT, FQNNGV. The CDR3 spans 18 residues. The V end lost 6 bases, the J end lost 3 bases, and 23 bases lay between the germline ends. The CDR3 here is CASSPLLEGGAYTGELFF. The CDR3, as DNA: TGTGCCAGCAGTCCTCTTCTAGAGGGGGGGGCTTACACCGGGGAGCTGTTTTTT.

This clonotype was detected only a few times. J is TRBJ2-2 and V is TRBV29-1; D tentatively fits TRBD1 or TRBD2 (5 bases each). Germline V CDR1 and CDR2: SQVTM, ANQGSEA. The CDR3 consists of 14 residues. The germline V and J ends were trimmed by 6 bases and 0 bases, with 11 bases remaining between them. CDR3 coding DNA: TGCAGCGTGTCGGGGCGGGCGAACACCGGGGAGCTGTTTTTT. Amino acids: CSVSGRANTGELFF.

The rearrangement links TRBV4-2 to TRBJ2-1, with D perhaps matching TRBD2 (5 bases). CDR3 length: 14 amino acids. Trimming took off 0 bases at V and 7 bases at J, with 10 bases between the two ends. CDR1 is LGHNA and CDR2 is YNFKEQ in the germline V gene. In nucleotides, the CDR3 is TGTGCCAGCAGCCAAGATGGACTTCGTAATGAGCAGTTCTTC. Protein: CASSQDGLRNEQFF.

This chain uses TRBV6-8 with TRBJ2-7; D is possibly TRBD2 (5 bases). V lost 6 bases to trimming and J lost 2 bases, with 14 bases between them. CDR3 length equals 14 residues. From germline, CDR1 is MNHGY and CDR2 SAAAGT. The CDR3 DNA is TGTGCCAGCAGCCCCCTCCCGGAGGCCTACGAGCAGTACTTC. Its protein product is CASSPLPEAYEQYF.

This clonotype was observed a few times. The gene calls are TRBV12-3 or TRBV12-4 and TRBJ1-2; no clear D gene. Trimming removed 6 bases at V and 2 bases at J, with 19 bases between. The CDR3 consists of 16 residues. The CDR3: CASSRLSGPSNYGYTF. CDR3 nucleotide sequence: TGTGCCAGCAGCCGTCTGTCGGGCCCATCGAACTATGGCTACACCTTC.

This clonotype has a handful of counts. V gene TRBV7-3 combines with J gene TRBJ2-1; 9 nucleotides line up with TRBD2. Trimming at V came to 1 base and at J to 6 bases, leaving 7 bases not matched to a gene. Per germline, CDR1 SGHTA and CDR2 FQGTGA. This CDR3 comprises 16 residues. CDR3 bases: TGTGCCAGCAGCTTAATCCCGACTAGCGGAACCAATGAGCAGTTCTTC. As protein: CASSLIPTSGTNEQFF.

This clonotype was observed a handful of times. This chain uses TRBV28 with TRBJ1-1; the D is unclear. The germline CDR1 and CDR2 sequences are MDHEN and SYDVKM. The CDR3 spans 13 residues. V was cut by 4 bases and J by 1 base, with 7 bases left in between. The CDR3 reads CASSSGPNTEAFF. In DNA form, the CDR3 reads TGTGCCAGCAGTTCCGGACCGAACACTGAAGCTTTCTTT.

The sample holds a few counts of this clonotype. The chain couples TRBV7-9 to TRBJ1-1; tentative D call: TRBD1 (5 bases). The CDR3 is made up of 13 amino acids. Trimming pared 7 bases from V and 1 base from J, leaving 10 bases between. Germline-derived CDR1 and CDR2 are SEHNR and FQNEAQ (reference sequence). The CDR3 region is CASNRGGNTEAFF. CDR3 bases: TGTGCCAGCAACCGGGGGGGGAACACTGAAGCTTTCTTT.

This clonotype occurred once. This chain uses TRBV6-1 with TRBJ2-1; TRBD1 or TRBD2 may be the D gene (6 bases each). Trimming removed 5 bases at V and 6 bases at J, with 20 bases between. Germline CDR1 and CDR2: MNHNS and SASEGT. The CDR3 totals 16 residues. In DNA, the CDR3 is TGTGCCAGCAGTAAGAGAGAGGGGGGTTTTACCAATGAGCAGTTCTTC. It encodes CASSKREGGFTNEQFF.

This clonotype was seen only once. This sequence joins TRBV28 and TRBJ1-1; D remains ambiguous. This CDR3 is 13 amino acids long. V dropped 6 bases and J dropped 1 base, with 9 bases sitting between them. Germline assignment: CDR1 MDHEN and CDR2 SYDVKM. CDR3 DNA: TGTGCCAGCAGCCCCGGACCGAACACTGAAGCTTTCTTT. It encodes CASSPGPNTEAFF.

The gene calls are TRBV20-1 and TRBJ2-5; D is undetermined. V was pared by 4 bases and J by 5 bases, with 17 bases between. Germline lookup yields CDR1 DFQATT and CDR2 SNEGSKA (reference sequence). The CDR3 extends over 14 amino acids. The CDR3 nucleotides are TGCAGTGCTATTATAGACACCGCTGGGGAGACCCAGTACTTC. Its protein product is CSAIIDTAGETQYF.

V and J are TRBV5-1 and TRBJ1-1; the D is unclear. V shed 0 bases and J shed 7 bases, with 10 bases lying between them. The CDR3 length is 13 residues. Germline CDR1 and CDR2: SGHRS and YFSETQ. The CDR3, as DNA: TGCGCCAGCAGCTTGGTCGTAAGGGATGAAGCTTTCTTT. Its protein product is CASSLVVRDEAFF. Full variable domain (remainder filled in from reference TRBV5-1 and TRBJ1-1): KAGVTQTPRYLIKTRGQQVTLSCSPISGHRSVSWYQQTPGQGLQFLFEYFSETQRNKGNFPGRFSGRQFSNSRSEMNVSTLELGDSALYLCASSLVVRDEAFFGQGTRLTVV.

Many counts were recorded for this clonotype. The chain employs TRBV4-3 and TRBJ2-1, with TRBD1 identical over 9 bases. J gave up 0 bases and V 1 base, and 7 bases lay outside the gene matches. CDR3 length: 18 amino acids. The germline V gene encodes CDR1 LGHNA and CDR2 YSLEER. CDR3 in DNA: TGCGCCAGCAGCCAAGTAGCCGGGACAGGGCCCTCCTACAATGAGCAGTTCTTC. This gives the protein CASSQVAGTGPSYNEQFF.

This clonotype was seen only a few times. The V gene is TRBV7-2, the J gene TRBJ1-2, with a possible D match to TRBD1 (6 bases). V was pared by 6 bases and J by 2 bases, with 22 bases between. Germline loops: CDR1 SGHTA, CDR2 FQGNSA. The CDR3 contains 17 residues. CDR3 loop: CASSSGHRRGLNYGYTF. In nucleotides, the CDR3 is TGTGCCAGCAGTTCGGGGCATAGGCGGGGGCTCAACTATGGCTACACCTTC.

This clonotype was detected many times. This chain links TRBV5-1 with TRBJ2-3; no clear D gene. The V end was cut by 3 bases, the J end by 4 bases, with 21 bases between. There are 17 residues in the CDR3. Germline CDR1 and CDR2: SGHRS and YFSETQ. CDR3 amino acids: CASSSPGQVQVADTQYF. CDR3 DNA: TGCGCCAGCAGCTCCCCCGGGCAGGTTCAAGTCGCAGATACGCAGTATTTT.

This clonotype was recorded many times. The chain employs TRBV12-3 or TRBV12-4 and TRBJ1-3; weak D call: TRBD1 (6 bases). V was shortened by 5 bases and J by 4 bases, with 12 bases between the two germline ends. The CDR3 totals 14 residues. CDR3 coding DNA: TGTGCCAGCAGTCTACAGGGTGCGGGAAACACCATATATTTT. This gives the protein CASSLQGAGNTIYF.

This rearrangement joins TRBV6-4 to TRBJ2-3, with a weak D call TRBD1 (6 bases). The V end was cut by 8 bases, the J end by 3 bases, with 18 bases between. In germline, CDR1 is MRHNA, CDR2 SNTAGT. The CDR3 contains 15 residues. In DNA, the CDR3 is TGTGCCAGCCGCAAACAGGGTTTTAAGACAGATACGCAGTATTTT. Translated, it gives CASRKQGFKTDTQYF.

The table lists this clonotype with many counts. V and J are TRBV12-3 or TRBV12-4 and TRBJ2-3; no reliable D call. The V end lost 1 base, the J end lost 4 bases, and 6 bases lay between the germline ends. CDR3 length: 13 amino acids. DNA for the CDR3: TGTGCCAGCAGTTTAGATCTAGCAGATACGCAGTATTTT. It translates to CASSLDLADTQYF.